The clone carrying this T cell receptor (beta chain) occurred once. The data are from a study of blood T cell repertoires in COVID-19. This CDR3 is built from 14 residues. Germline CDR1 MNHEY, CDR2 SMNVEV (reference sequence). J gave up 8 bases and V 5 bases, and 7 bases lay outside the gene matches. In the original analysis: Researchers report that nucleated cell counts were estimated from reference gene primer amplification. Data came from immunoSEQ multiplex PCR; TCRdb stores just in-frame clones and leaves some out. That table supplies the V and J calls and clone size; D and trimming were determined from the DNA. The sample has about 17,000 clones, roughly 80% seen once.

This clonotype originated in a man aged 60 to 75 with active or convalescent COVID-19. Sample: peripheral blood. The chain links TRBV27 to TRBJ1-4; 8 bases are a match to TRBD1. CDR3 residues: CASSMDRALEKLFF. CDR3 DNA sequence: TGTGCCAGCAGTATGGACAGGGCCCTAGAAAAACTGTTTTTT.